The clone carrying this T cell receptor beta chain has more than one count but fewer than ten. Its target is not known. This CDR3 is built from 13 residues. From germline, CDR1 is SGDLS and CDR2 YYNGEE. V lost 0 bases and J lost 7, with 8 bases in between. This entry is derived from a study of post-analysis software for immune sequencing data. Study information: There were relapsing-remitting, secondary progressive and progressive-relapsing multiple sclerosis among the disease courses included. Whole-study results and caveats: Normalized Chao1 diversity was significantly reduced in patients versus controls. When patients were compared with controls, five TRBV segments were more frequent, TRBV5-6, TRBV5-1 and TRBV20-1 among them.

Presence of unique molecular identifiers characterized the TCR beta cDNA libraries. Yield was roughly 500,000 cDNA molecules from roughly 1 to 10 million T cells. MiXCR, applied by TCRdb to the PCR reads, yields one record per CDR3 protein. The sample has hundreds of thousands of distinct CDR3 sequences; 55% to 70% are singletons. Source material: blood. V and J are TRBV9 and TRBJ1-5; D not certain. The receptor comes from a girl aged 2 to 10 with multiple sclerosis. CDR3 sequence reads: CASSVDEGQPQHF. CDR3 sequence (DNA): TGTGCCAGCAGCGTAGACGAGGGCCAGCCCCAGCATTTT.